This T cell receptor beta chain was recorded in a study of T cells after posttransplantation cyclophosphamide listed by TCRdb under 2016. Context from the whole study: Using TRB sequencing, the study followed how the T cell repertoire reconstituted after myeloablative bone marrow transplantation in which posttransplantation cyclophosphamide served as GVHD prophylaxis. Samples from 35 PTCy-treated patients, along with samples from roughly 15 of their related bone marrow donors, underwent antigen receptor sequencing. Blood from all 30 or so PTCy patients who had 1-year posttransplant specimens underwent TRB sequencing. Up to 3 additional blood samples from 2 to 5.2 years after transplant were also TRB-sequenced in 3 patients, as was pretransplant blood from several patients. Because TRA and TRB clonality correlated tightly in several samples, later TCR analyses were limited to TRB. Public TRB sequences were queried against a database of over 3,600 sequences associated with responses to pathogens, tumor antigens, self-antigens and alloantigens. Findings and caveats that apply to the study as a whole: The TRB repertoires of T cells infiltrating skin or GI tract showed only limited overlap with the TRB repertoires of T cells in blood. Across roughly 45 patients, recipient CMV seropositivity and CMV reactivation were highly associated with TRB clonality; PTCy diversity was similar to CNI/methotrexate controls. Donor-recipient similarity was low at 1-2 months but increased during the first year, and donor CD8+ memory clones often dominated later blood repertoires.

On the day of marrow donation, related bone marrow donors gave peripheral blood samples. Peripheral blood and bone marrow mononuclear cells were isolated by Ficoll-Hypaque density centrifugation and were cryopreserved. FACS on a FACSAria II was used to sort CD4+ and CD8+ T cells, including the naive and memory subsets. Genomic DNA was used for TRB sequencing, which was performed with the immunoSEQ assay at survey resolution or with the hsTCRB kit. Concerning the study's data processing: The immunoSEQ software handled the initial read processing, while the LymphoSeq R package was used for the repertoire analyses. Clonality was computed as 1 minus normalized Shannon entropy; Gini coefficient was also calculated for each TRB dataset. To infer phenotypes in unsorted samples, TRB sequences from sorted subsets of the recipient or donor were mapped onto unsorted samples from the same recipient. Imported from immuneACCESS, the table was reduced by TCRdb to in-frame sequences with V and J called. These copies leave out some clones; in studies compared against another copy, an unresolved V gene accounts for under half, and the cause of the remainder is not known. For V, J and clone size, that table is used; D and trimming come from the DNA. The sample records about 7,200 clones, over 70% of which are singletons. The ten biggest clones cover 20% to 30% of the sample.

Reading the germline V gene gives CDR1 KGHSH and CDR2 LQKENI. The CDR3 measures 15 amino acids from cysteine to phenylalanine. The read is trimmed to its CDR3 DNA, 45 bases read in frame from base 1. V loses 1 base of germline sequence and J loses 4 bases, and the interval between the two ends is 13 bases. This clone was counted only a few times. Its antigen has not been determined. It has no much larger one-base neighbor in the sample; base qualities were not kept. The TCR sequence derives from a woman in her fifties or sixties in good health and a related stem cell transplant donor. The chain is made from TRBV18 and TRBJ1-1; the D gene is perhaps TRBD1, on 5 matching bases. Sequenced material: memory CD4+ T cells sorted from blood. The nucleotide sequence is TGTGCCAGCTCACCACAGGGCGGGGGAACCACTGAAGCTTTCTTT. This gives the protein CASSPQGGGTTEAFF.